Listed below are T cell receptor beta chains from one sample, sequenced in a study of blood T cells in healthy people across ages. Each CDR3 protein is one row after TCRdb ran MiXCR on the 5' RACE reads. This repertoire shows 590,000 or so distinct CDR3 sequences, around 31% found once; its top ten account for less than 20%. The source material was blood. The receptor source for this set is a woman of 80 years or more in good health. CDR3s leave out the opening cysteine and the closing phenylalanine or tryptophan.

CDR3	V	J
ASSFLQGLANEQF	TRBV7-9	TRBJ2-1
AWSFSVSYEQY	TRBV30	TRBJ2-7
ASSTADRGNYGYT	TRBV2	TRBJ1-2
ASGTSGRDDEQF	TRBV10-1	TRBJ2-1
ASSNEITQY	TRBV7-2	TRBJ2-3
ASSLPSDTQY	TRBV5-1	TRBJ2-3
SVRTGNYGYT	TRBV29-1	TRBJ1-2
GAISGSSRGNQPQH	TRBV20-1	TRBJ1-5
AGSQDGVSNQPQH	TRBV3-1	TRBJ1-5
ATSRDKGARGVLTSSYNEQF	TRBV15	TRBJ2-1
SASAQGANTDTQY	TRBV20-1	TRBJ2-3
ASSLPSGAQY	TRBV11-2	TRBJ2-3
ASSRAREQY	TRBV7-9	TRBJ2-5
ASSLRQGAYNEQY	TRBV7-3	NA
ASSLIGLAGQWNEQF	TRBV7-8	TRBJ2-1
ASSAWQGVGGYT	TRBV7-2	TRBJ1-2
ASSLVLGPYEQY	TRBV7-2	TRBJ2-7
ASSQGQGNEKLF	TRBV5-1	TRBJ1-4
ATRQGSQETQY	TRBV6-6	TRBJ2-5
ASSAGVWSRDSRYNEQF	TRBV5-1	TRBJ2-1
ASSPLLSGESTDTQY	TRBV7-6	TRBJ2-3
SAPAARNTEAF	TRBV20-1	TRBJ1-1
ASSELRSNLRIGEKRF	TRBV6-1	TRBJ1-4
ASSFSGSTDAQY	TRBV7-6	TRBJ2-3
SARDQRGVYNEQF	TRBV20-1	TRBJ2-1
ASSQGAGNHNEQF	TRBV4-3	TRBJ2-1
SASPGQGAGYT	TRBV20-1	TRBJ1-2
ASSSRGGGAPTDTQY	TRBV7-6	TRBJ2-3
ASSHGGQGNEQY	TRBV5-1	TRBJ2-7